A single sample gave rise to the 22 T cell receptor beta chains below, sequenced in a study of blood T cell repertoires in COVID-19. TCRdb's copy holds only in-frame clones and misses some; the assay was immunoSEQ multiplex PCR. The data show around 260,000 clones, around 87% seen once. Specimen: peripheral blood. The receptors here all came from a woman in her sixties with COVID-19, enrolled during active disease.

The rearrangement links TRBV30 to TRBJ1-2, with 8 positions matching TRBD1. Looked up from germline, CDR1 is GTSNPN and CDR2 is SVGIG (reference sequence). The CDR3 length is 13 residues. V gave up 3 bases and J gave up 7 bases; unmatched junction bases: 7. The CDR3 here is CAWSPGQGFGYTF. As DNA, the CDR3 is TGTGCCTGGAGCCCAGGACAGGGCTTTGGCTACACCTTC.

This clone has only a few counts. V is TRBV7-3 and J is TRBJ2-2; 7 nucleotides align to TRBD2. CDR3 length: 15 amino acids. Germline CDR1 SGHTA, CDR2 FQGTGA. J was trimmed by 0 bases and V by 5 bases; bases with no gene match: 3. Here the CDR3 reads CASSRSGANTGELFF. CDR3 sequence (DNA): TGTGCCAGCAGCCGGAGCGGGGCGAACACCGGGGAGCTGTTTTTT.

The chain joins TRBV5-4 to TRBJ2-1; 16 bases map to TRBD2. With 4 bases clipped from V and 2 bases from J, the junction kept 3 bases outside the gene matches. The germline V gene has CDR1 SGHNT and CDR2 YYREEE (reference sequence). The CDR3 runs 17 residues. The CDR3 loop is CASSRGLAGGPYNEQFF. The CDR3 nucleotides are TGTGCCAGCAGCCGGGGACTAGCGGGAGGGCCCTACAATGAGCAGTTCTTC. Supplemented by reference TRBV5-4 and TRBJ2-1, the full variable domain reads ETGVTQSPTHLIKTRGQQVTLRCSSQSGHNTVSWYQQALGQGPQFIFQYYREEENGRGNFPPRFSGLQFPNYSSELNVNALELDDSALYLCASSRGLAGGPYNEQFFGPGTRLTVL.

This clone was counted a few times. The chain links TRBV15 to TRBJ1-5; 7 nucleotides match TRBD1. J lost 0 bases, V lost 0 bases, and 14 bases had no gene match. The CDR3 covers 20 residues. Germline-derived CDR1 and CDR2 are LNHNV and YYDKDF (reference sequence). The DNA of the CDR3 is TGTGCCACCAGCAGAGATCTCGTTTCGGTCGGGACAGCTAGCAATCAGCCCCAGCATTTT. Translated: CATSRDLVSVGTASNQPQHF. Filled out from reference TRBV15 and TRBJ1-5, the complete variable domain reads DAMVIQNPRYQVTQFGKPVTLSCSQTLNHNVMYWYQQKSSQAPKLLFHYYDKDFNNEADTPDNFQSRRPNTSFCFLDIRSPGLGDTAMYLCATSRDLVSVGTASNQPQHFGDGTRLSIL.

V gene TRBV6-5 combines with J gene TRBJ1-1, with unresolved D. Germline-derived CDR1 and CDR2 are MNHEY and SVGAGI. The CDR3 loop spans 14 amino acids. Trimming took off 7 bases at V and 1 base at J, with 13 bases between the two ends. The CDR3 protein is CASTYSQANTEAFF. The CDR3 nucleotides are TGTGCCAGCACCTACTCTCAGGCGAACACTGAAGCTTTCTTT.

The chain employs TRBV7-2 and TRBJ1-2; 9 bases match TRBD1. Germline V gives CDR1 SGHTA, CDR2 FQGNSA. V trimming: 3 bases; J trimming: 7 bases; junction bases outside the gene matches: 6. The length of the CDR3 is 14 residues. CDR3: CASSFGTGFRGYTF. For the CDR3, the DNA is TGTGCCAGCAGCTTCGGGACAGGGTTCCGTGGCTACACCTTC.

The rearrangement joins TRBV6-5 to TRBJ1-6; weak D call: TRBD1 (6 bases). Germline lookup yields CDR1 MNHEY and CDR2 SVGAGI. The CDR3 is 14 amino acids. Trimming cost V 10 bases and J 5 bases, with 15 bases left between them. CDR3 coding DNA: TGTGCCACCAGCCGGTCAGGGGATAATTCACCCCTCCACTTT. Translation: CATSRSGDNSPLHF.

The V call is TRBV13, the J call TRBJ2-5; 10 positions agree with TRBD2. The trim removed 3 bases at V and 2 bases at J, leaving 12 bases unmatched. Germline V gene sequence: CDR1 PRHDT, CDR2 FYEKMQ (reference sequence). The CDR3 consists of 18 residues. The CDR3 protein is CASSFRGPGLARQETQYF. Here the CDR3 DNA reads TGTGCCAGCAGCTTCCGGGGACCGGGACTAGCGAGACAAGAGACCCAGTACTTC.

The V gene is TRBV28, the J gene TRBJ1-5; the D is unclear. CDR1 and CDR2 from the germline V gene are MDHEN and SYDVKM. Trimming took off 3 bases at V and 9 bases at J, with 15 bases between the two ends. This CDR3 is 14 amino acids long. The DNA of the CDR3 is TGTGCCAGCAGTTTGCTGACTAATAAGAGGCCCCAGCATTTT. Residues: CASSLLTNKRPQHF.

This clone occurred a few times. The rearrangement uses TRBV6-2 or TRBV6-3 and TRBJ2-1; a possible D gene is TRBD2 (5 bases). Germline V gene lookup returns CDR1 MNHEY and CDR2 SVGEGT. V was clipped by 6 bases and J by 2 bases, with 14 bases between them. CDR3 length: 15 residues. CDR3 nucleotide sequence: TGTGCCAGCAGCCTCTCCGGAGGCGCCTACAATGAGCAGTTCTTC. This encodes CASSLSGGAYNEQFF.

This clone was observed many times. The V gene is TRBV7-2, the J gene TRBJ1-2; D remains ambiguous. The CDR3 extends over 12 amino acids. Germline V gene data show CDR1 as SGHTA and CDR2 as FQGNSA. Trimming cost V 2 bases and J 6 bases, with 7 bases left between them. CDR3 sequence: CASSLRTDGYTF. The CDR3 DNA reads as TGTGCCAGCAGCTTAAGAACAGATGGCTACACCTTC.

V gene TRBV7-6 combines with J gene TRBJ2-1; TRBD2 agrees at 14 bases. CDR1 SGHVS and CDR2 FNYEAQ come from the germline V gene. Trimming removed 3 bases from V and 5 bases from J; junction bases left unmatched: 6. The CDR3 covers 17 residues. The CDR3 nucleotides are TGTGCCAGCAGCTTCAGACTAGCGGGAGGGGGGGACAATGAGCAGTTCTTC. Translation gives CASSFRLAGGGDNEQFF. Full variable domain (outside the CDR3, taken from reference TRBV7-6 and TRBJ2-1): GAGVSQSPRYKVTKRGQDVALRCDPISGHVSLYWYRQALGQGPEFLTYFNYEAQQDKSGLPNDRFSAERPEGSISTLTIQRTEQRDSAMYRCASSFRLAGGGDNEQFFGPGTRLTVL.

The chain has TRBV6-5 and TRBJ1-4; 7 bases map to TRBD1. The CDR3 spans 15 residues. Germline assignment: CDR1 MNHEY and CDR2 SVGAGI. V shed 6 bases and J 7 bases; nucleotides not matched to a gene: 11. In nucleotides, the CDR3 is TGTGCCAGCAGCTACGGCGACAGGGTCGCTGAAAAACTGTTTTTT. This encodes CASSYGDRVAEKLFF.

The chain is built from TRBV7-3 and TRBJ2-7; D may be TRBD1 (6 bases). The ends were cut back, 4 bases at V and 3 bases at J, with 22 bases in the middle. Looked up from germline, CDR1 is SGHTA and CDR2 is FQGTGA. The CDR3 runs 17 residues. The CDR3 region has the DNA TGTGCCAGCAGCTCACAGCCAGGGGTCCCCCCCATCTACGAGCAGTACTTC. Its protein product is CASSSQPGVPPIYEQYF.

Only a few counts were recorded for this clone. Written as DNA, the CDR3 is TGTGCCAGCAGCCCCCGCGGGGGAAGGGCTGAAGCTTTCTTT. Amino acids: CASSPRGGRAEAFF. The gene calls are TRBV7-8 and TRBJ1-1; TRBD1 is a possible D gene (5 bases). The CDR3 consists of 14 residues. V was clipped by 5 bases and J by 6 bases, with 16 bases between them. Looked up from germline, CDR1 is SGHVS and CDR2 is FQNEAQ.

This clone was seen a single time. V usage is TRBV5-1 and J usage is TRBJ2-5, with TRBD2 matching over 13 bases. The V gene's germline CDR1 is SGHRS and CDR2 YFSETQ. The CDR3 length is 16 residues. Trimming took 3 bases from V and 5 from J; bases not matched to a gene: 7. CDR3 bases: TGCGCCAGCAGCTCAGGACTAGCGGGGGTCCGGGAGACCCAGTACTTC. Its translation is CASSSGLAGVRETQYF. The full variable domain, in which reference TRBV5-1 and TRBJ2-5 provide the parts outside the CDR3, is KAGVTQTPRYLIKTRGQQVTLSCSPISGHRSVSWYQQTPGQGLQFLFEYFSETQRNKGNFPGRFSGRQFSNSRSEMNVSTLELGDSALYLCASSSGLAGVRETQYFGPGTRLLVL.

This chain connects TRBV2 to TRBJ2-3, with 8 bases identical to TRBD2. The junction had 3 bases not matched to a gene; V was cut back by 1 base and J by 3 bases. The CDR3 has 15 residues. Germline-derived CDR1 and CDR2 are SNHLY and FYNNEI. CDR3 protein: CASSEGLAGTDTQYF. The CDR3 nucleotides read TGTGCCAGCAGTGAAGGGTTAGCGGGGACAGATACGCAGTATTTT.

The chain links TRBV19 to TRBJ1-2; perhaps TRBD1 as D (6 bases). V shed 5 bases and J shed 5 bases, with 15 bases lying between them. The CDR3 contains 14 residues. The germline gives CDR1 LNHDA, CDR2 SQIVND (reference sequence). CDR3 bases: TGTGCCAGTAGTCTCCAGACAGGAGGTTATGGCTACACCTTC. As protein: CASSLQTGGYGYTF.

The chain links TRBV5-1 to TRBJ1-2, with 7 positions matching TRBD1. Germline V gives CDR1 SGHRS, CDR2 YFSETQ. V lost 3 bases, J lost 6 bases, and 11 bases stayed unmatched. This CDR3 is 15 amino acids long. The CDR3 region has the DNA TGCGCCAGCAGCTACCGGGACAGCGCCAGGGATGGCTACACCTTC. Translated, it gives CASSYRDSARDGYTF.

The chain combines TRBV3-1 (or the pseudogene TRBV3-2) with TRBJ1-1, with a tentative D call TRBD1 (6 bases). This CDR3 has 13 residues. V lost 2 bases and J lost 11, with 15 bases in between. Germline V lookup: CDR1 LGHDT, CDR2 YNNKEL (reference sequence). CDR3 DNA sequence: TGTGCCAGCAGCCAACGGGGTCAGGGGAAGGCTTTCTTT. Encoded protein: CASSQRGQGKAFF.

This clone was seen only once. The chain uses TRBV5-5 and TRBJ2-7; a possible D gene is TRBD1 (6 bases). In germline, CDR1 is SGHKS, CDR2 YYEKEE (reference sequence). The V and J ends lost 4 bases and 6 bases respectively, with 20 bases between them. The CDR3 covers 15 residues. DNA for the CDR3: TGTGCCAGCAGCACCATGGGGACACTGGTTTCCGAGCAGTACTTC. It yields the protein CASSTMGTLVSEQYF.

This chain connects TRBV27 to TRBJ2-1; TRBD2 aligns across 10 bases. J lost 3 bases, V lost 2 bases, and 4 bases had no gene match. CDR1 is MNHEY and CDR2 is SMNVEV in the germline V gene (reference sequence). The length of the CDR3 is 16 residues. The CDR3 nucleotides read TGTGCCAGCAGTTTACCAGCGGGAGGGCTCTACAATGAGCAGTTCTTC. Its translation: CASSLPAGGLYNEQFF.